Listed here are 25 T cell receptor beta chains from one sample, sequenced in a study of T cells in localized non-small cell lung cancer. TCRdb's copy holds only in-frame clones and misses some; the assay was immunoSEQ multiplex PCR. The data hold under 45,000 clones, with roughly 80% observed a single time. Sequenced here: PBMCs, sampled before any cancer treatment. The receptor set was obtained from a man aged 35 to 69 with stage II lung adenocarcinoma.

The rearrangement uses TRBV2 and TRBJ2-1; D is perhaps TRBD1 (5 bases). Per germline, CDR1 SNHLY and CDR2 FYNNEI. This CDR3 is built from 13 residues. V lost 6 bases and J lost 5, with 11 bases in between. Here the CDR3 reads CASSTGQNNEQFF. DNA of the CDR3: TGTGCCAGCAGCACAGGACAAAACAATGAGCAGTTCTTC. The complete variable domain, with remaining parts taken from reference TRBV2 and TRBJ2-1, reads EPEVTQTPSHQVTQMGQEVILRCVPISNHLYFYWYRQILGQKVEFLVSFYNNEISEKSEIFDDQFSVERPDGSNFTLKIRSTKLEDSAMYFCASSTGQNNEQFFGPGTRLTVL.

The chain joins TRBV2 to TRBJ1-2; 7 nucleotides align to TRBD1. The CDR3 sequence is 14 residues long. Germline assignment: CDR1 SNHLY and CDR2 FYNNEI. Trimming took 8 bases from V and 5 from J; bases not matched to a gene: 11. The DNA of the CDR3 is TGTGCCAGCTCCACAGGGGCCCCGCTTTATGGCTACACCTTC. Protein sequence: CASSTGAPLYGYTF.

The chain recombines TRBV7-8 with TRBJ1-4; D not certain. The V and J ends lost 1 base and 7 bases respectively, with 10 bases between them. The germline gives CDR1 SGHVS, CDR2 FQNEAQ. The CDR3 sequence is 14 residues long. The CDR3: CASSLGRRREKLFF. The CDR3 coding sequence is TGTGCCAGCAGCTTAGGGCGGAGGCGTGAAAAACTGTTTTTT.

The CDR3 is CASSRGQSYGYTF. The CDR3 region has the DNA TGTGCCAGCAGCCGCGGACAGAGCTATGGCTACACCTTC. This sequence joins TRBV14 and TRBJ1-2; D might be TRBD1 (6 bases). Germline values: CDR1 SGHDN, CDR2 FVKESK. V lost 4 bases and J 4 bases, leaving 10 bases between the germline ends. CDR3 length equals 13 residues.

This rearrangement joins TRBV9 to TRBJ2-7; D is possibly TRBD2 (6 bases). The germline V gene encodes CDR1 SGDLS and CDR2 YYNGEE. The CDR3 is made up of 15 amino acids. V lost 3 bases and J lost 7, with 20 bases in between. The CDR3 DNA follows: TGTGCCAGCAGCGGGGTTGGAGGGCCATCGGGGGAGCAGTACTTC. Protein: CASSGVGGPSGEQYF. The full variable domain, completed using reference TRBV9 and TRBJ2-7, is DSGVTQTPKHLITATGQRVTLRCSPRSGDLSVYWYQQSLDQGLQFLIQYYNGEERAKGNILERFSAQQFPDLHSELNLSSLELGDSALYFCASSGVGGPSGEQYFGPGTRLTVT.

The chain combines TRBV7-3 with TRBJ2-5; TRBD1 aligns across 7 bases. CDR3 length equals 14 residues. The J segment lost 5 bases and the V segment lost 3 bases, leaving 6 bases of the junction unmatched. Germline assignment: CDR1 SGHTA and CDR2 FQGTGA. As DNA, the CDR3 is TGTGCCAGCAGCTTGTCAGGGGGAAGGGAGACCCAGTACTTC. Translation gives CASSLSGGRETQYF.

This clone was seen a single time. The chain is built from TRBV2 and TRBJ2-3, with unresolved D. V was cut by 2 bases and J by 6 bases, with 12 bases left in between. CDR1 SNHLY and CDR2 FYNNEI come from the germline V gene. The CDR3 has 14 residues. Written as DNA, the CDR3 is TGTGCCAGCAGTGAACAGCTGCGTTCGGATACGCAGTATTTT. Protein product: CASSEQLRSDTQYF.

The J gene is TRBJ2-1, the V gene TRBV7-3; tentative D call: TRBD2 (6 bases). Trimming pared 5 bases from V and 6 bases from J, leaving 14 bases between. The length of the CDR3 is 14 residues. The germline gives CDR1 SGHTA, CDR2 FQGTGA. CDR3 nucleotides: TGTGCCAGCAGCGTAGCGGACTCAATCAATGAGCAGTTCTTC. Protein: CASSVADSINEQFF.

The chain recombines TRBV5-8 with TRBJ2-3; the match to TRBD2 covers 11 bases. Germline values: CDR1 SGHTS, CDR2 YDEGEE. V lost 1 base and J lost 4; bases outside the gene matches: 5. The CDR3 is 16 residues long. Here the CDR3 reads CASSLSLAGVSDTQYF. The CDR3 coding sequence is TGTGCCAGCAGCTTGTCACTAGCGGGAGTCTCAGATACGCAGTATTTT. The whole variable domain, remainder taken from reference TRBV5-8 and TRBJ2-3, is EAGVTQSPTHLIKTRGQQATLRCSPISGHTSVYWYQQALGLGLQFLLWYDEGEERNRGNFPPRFSGRQFPNYSSELNVNALELEDSALYLCASSLSLAGVSDTQYFGPGTRLTVL.

The rearrangement joins TRBV28 to TRBJ1-2; D is unclear. Germline CDR1 MDHEN, CDR2 SYDVKM. The ends were cut back, 2 bases at V and 3 bases at J, with 7 bases in the middle. CDR3 length equals 13 residues. The CDR3 nucleotides read TGTGCCAGCAGTTTAGAAGGGTACTATGGCTACACCTTC. It specifies CASSLEGYYGYTF.

The V and J genes are TRBV6-4 and TRBJ2-1, with D perhaps TRBD1 or TRBD2 (5 bases each). V gave up 6 bases and J gave up 2 bases, with 14 bases separating them. The germline V gene has CDR1 MRHNA and CDR2 SNTAGT. The CDR3 is made up of 15 amino acids. The CDR3 spells CASSAGTSAYNEQFF. The CDR3 DNA reads TGTGCCAGCAGCGCCGGGACCTCTGCCTACAATGAGCAGTTCTTC.

This clone was counted between two and nine times. The V and J genes are TRBV6-5 and TRBJ2-2, with D maybe TRBD1 (6 bases). This CDR3 spans 15 amino acids. Germline lookup yields CDR1 MNHEY and CDR2 SVGAGI. Trimming stripped 5 bases from V and 0 bases from J, with 10 bases between. The CDR3 DNA follows: TGTGCCAGCAGTCCGGGACAATCGAACACCGGGGAGCTGTTTTTT. Its protein is CASSPGQSNTGELFF.

V and J are TRBV11-2 and TRBJ2-3; D remains ambiguous. V lost 1 base and J 3 bases, leaving 17 bases between the germline ends. The CDR3 has 17 amino acids. Germline V gene lookup returns CDR1 SGHAT and CDR2 FQNNGV. The CDR3 loop reads CASSLGSQRRETDTQYF. CDR3 nucleotide sequence: TGTGCCAGCAGCTTAGGTTCACAGAGGAGAGAGACAGATACGCAGTATTTT.

The rearrangement joins TRBV9 to TRBJ2-3; D tentatively reads TRBD1 or TRBD2 (6 bases each). Trimming cost V 0 bases and J 4 bases, with 15 bases left between them. The CDR3 loop spans 16 amino acids. CDR1 is SGDLS, CDR2 YYNGEE, per germline. CDR3 nucleotide sequence: TGTGCCAGCAGCGTAGACCAGGGGAGGTCCGCAGATACGCAGTATTTT. Its protein product is CASSVDQGRSADTQYF. Complete variable domain (other parts from reference TRBV9 and TRBJ2-3): DSGVTQTPKHLITATGQRVTLRCSPRSGDLSVYWYQQSLDQGLQFLIQYYNGEERAKGNILERFSAQQFPDLHSELNLSSLELGDSALYFCASSVDQGRSADTQYFGPGTRLTVL.

The rearrangement uses TRBV18 and TRBJ2-7, with D perhaps TRBD1 (6 bases). CDR1 KGHSH and CDR2 LQKENI come from the germline V gene. This CDR3 spans 15 amino acids. V was shortened by 5 bases and J by 6 bases, with 20 bases between the two germline ends. CDR3 DNA sequence: TGTGCCAGCTCAGAAAGGGGGACCAGGGATGGCGAGCAGTACTTC. Encoded protein: CASSERGTRDGEQYF. Based on the CDR3 plus reference TRBV18 and TRBJ2-7, the full variable domain is NAGVMQNPRHLVRRRGQEARLRCSPMKGHSHVYWYRQLPEEGLKFMVYLQKENIIDESGMPKERFSAEFPKEGPSILRIQQVVRGDSAAYFCASSERGTRDGEQYFGPGTRLTVT.

This clone was counted a few times. V and J are TRBV11-2 and TRBJ2-2, with unresolved D. Trimming cost V 3 bases and J 1 base, with 15 bases left between them. Germline V gene sequence: CDR1 SGHAT, CDR2 FQNNGV. The CDR3 is 17 amino acids. The CDR3 reads CASSFSSLVRNTGELFF. The CDR3 bases are TGTGCCAGCAGCTTTAGTAGTCTAGTGAGGAACACCGGGGAGCTGTTTTTT.

The gene calls are TRBV19 and TRBJ1-3; TRBD1 matches 7 bases. The CDR3 spans 15 residues. V shed 6 bases, J shed 0 bases, and the junction held 5 bases outside the gene matches. CDR1 and CDR2 (germline): LNHDA, SQIVND (reference sequence). The CDR3 region has the DNA TGTGCCAGTAGGCCGACAGGGTTCTCTGGAAACACCATATATTTT. It encodes CASRPTGFSGNTIYF. Full variable domain (outside the CDR3, taken from reference TRBV19 and TRBJ1-3): DGGITQSPKYLFRKEGQNVTLSCEQNLNHDAMYWYRQDPGQGLRLIYYSQIVNDFQKGDIAEGYSVSREKKESFPLTVTSAQKNPTAFYLCASRPTGFSGNTIYFGEGSWLTVV.

The CDR3 loop is CASSQDNGANVLTF. In nucleotides, the CDR3 is TGCGCCAGCAGCCAAGATAACGGGGCCAACGTCCTGACTTTC. This chain uses TRBV4-1 with TRBJ2-6; unclear D gene. The CDR3 totals 14 residues. V lost 0 bases, J lost 4 bases, and 4 bases lay in between. CDR1 is MGHRA and CDR2 is YSYEKL in the germline V gene.

The gene calls are TRBV30 and TRBJ2-3, with D hard to call. V dropped 5 bases and J dropped 2 bases, with 14 bases sitting between them. CDR1 GTSNPN and CDR2 SVGIG come from the germline V gene (reference sequence). The CDR3 length is 14 residues. For the CDR3, the DNA is TGTGCCTGGGATCTTGGTGGAATCACAGATACGCAGTATTTT. Protein product: CAWDLGGITDTQYF.

The V call is TRBV5-8, the J call TRBJ1-1; D is unclear. The V end was cut by 4 bases, the J end by 4 bases, with 5 bases between. The CDR3 contains 11 residues. Germline loops: CDR1 SGHTS, CDR2 YDEGEE. The CDR3 loop is CASSPGTEAFF. CDR3 nucleotide sequence: TGTGCCAGCAGCCCCGGCACTGAAGCTTTCTTT.

The V and J genes are TRBV6-1 and TRBJ1-5; 7 bases map to TRBD1. The CDR3 has 14 residues. Germline V gives CDR1 MNHNS, CDR2 SASEGT. After removal of 3 bases from V and 4 bases from J, the junction contained 3 bases not matched to a gene. CDR3 in DNA: TGTGCCAGCAGTGACAGGGGGGGAAATCAGCCCCAGCATTTT. This sequence encodes CASSDRGGNQPQHF.

The rearrangement joins TRBV6-1 to TRBJ1-2; D ambiguous. Germline CDR1 is MNHNS and CDR2 is SASEGT. The ends were cut back, 4 bases at V and 3 bases at J, with 12 bases in the middle. CDR3 size: 14 residues. The CDR3 DNA reads TGTGCCAGCAGTGTTGGGCAGGCCGACTATGGCTACACCTTC. The encoded protein is CASSVGQADYGYTF.

The table lists this clone with a few counts. The chain links TRBV9 to TRBJ2-5; TRBD1 aligns across 8 bases. V dropped 4 bases and J dropped 4; count of bases not matched to a gene: 9. CDR1 and CDR2 (germline): SGDLS, YYNGEE. This CDR3 region has 15 residues. CDR3 in amino acids: CASSFRQGLRETQYF. The CDR3 nucleotides are TGTGCCAGCAGCTTCCGACAGGGGTTAAGAGAGACCCAGTACTTC.

This clone occurred a few times. The chain is built from TRBV19 and TRBJ2-7, with D possibly called TRBD1 or TRBD2 (5 bases each). Per germline, CDR1 LNHDA and CDR2 SQIVND (reference sequence). The CDR3 has 15 amino acids. V was shortened by 5 bases and J by 3 bases, with 17 bases between the two germline ends. The chain's CDR3 is CASSAPGRPGYEQYF. CDR3 in DNA: TGTGCCAGTAGTGCGCCGGGACGGCCTGGCTACGAGCAGTACTTC. The whole variable domain, remainder taken from reference TRBV19 and TRBJ2-7, is DGGITQSPKYLFRKEGQNVTLSCEQNLNHDAMYWYRQDPGQGLRLIYYSQIVNDFQKGDIAEGYSVSREKKESFPLTVTSAQKNPTAFYLCASSAPGRPGYEQYFGPGTRLTVT.

J is TRBJ2-3 and V is TRBV7-9; D gene uncertain. Germline CDR1 SEHNR, CDR2 FQNEAQ (reference sequence). This CDR3 is 14 amino acids long. V was cut by 5 bases and J by 1 base, with 10 bases left in between. In nucleotides, the CDR3 is TGTGCCAGCAGCCCCGGACGGGGCACAGATACGCAGTATTTT. This gives the protein CASSPGRGTDTQYF.